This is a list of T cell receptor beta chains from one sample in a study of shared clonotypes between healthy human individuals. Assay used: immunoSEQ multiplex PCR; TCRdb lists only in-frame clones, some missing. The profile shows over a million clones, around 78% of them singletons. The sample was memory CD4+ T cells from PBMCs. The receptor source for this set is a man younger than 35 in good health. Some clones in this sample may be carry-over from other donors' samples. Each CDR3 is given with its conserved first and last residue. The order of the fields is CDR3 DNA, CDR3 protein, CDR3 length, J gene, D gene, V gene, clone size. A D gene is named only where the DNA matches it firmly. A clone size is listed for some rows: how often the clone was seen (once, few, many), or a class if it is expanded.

CDR3 DNA: TGTGCCAGCAGTCTCCGACTAGCGGGCACCGGGGAGCTGTTTTTT
CDR3 protein: CASSLRLAGTGELFF
CDR3 length: 15
J gene: TRBJ2-2
D gene: TRBD2
V gene: TRBV28
clone size: NA

CDR3 DNA: TGCGCCAGCAGCTTGGACGGTCAGAGCACAGATACGCAGTATTTT
CDR3 protein: CASSLDGQSTDTQYF
CDR3 length: 15
J gene: TRBJ2-3
D gene: NA
V gene: TRBV5-1
clone size: once

CDR3 DNA: TGCGCCAGCAGCCTTGGACACAATGAGCAGTTCTTC
CDR3 protein: CASSLGHNEQFF
CDR3 length: 12
J gene: TRBJ2-1
D gene: NA
V gene: TRBV5-1
clone size: NA

CDR3 DNA: TGTGCCAGCAGCCAAGGGGCGGGGGTCGCCGGGCCCCAGCATTTT
CDR3 protein: CASSQGAGVAGPQHF
CDR3 length: 15
J gene: TRBJ1-5
D gene: NA
V gene: TRBV4-2
clone size: NA

CDR3 DNA: TGTGCCAGCAGGAAAGGGACTAGCGGGGCCAATGAGCAGTTCTTC
CDR3 protein: CASRKGTSGANEQFF
CDR3 length: 15
J gene: TRBJ2-1
D gene: TRBD2
V gene: TRBV27
clone size: NA

CDR3 DNA: TGTGCCAGCAGTGCGGGGTTTAGGCAAGAGACCCAGTACTTC
CDR3 protein: CASSAGFRQETQYF
CDR3 length: 14
J gene: TRBJ2-5
D gene: NA
V gene: TRBV6-1
clone size: NA

CDR3 DNA: TGCGCCAGCAGCCCTCTAGCGGGAGAATTCTATGAGCAGTTCTTC
CDR3 protein: CASSPLAGEFYEQFF
CDR3 length: 15
J gene: TRBJ2-1
D gene: TRBD2
V gene: TRBV5-1
clone size: NA

CDR3 DNA: TGTGCCAGCAGCGGGAGAACTCGGACGGGGATCTACGAGCAGTACTTC
CDR3 protein: CASSGRTRTGIYEQYF
CDR3 length: 16
J gene: TRBJ2-7
D gene: NA
V gene: TRBV5-4
clone size: NA

CDR3 DNA: TGTGCCAGCAGCTTAGAAGCTGGAAATCAGCCCCAGCATTTT
CDR3 protein: CASSLEAGNQPQHF
CDR3 length: 14
J gene: TRBJ1-5
D gene: NA
V gene: TRBV7-2
clone size: NA

CDR3 DNA: TGCGCCAGCAGCTTGGTGGGGGGCACTAGCGGGAGAGGCCGGTACAATGAGCAGTTCTTC
CDR3 protein: CASSLVGGTSGRGRYNEQFF
CDR3 length: 20
J gene: TRBJ2-1
D gene: TRBD2
V gene: TRBV5-1
clone size: NA

CDR3 DNA: TGTGCCAGCAGTGTTCTAGCGGGAGTTGCAGATACGCAGTATTTT
CDR3 protein: CASSVLAGVADTQYF
CDR3 length: 15
J gene: TRBJ2-3
D gene: TRBD2
V gene: TRBV6-4
clone size: NA

CDR3 DNA: TGTGCCAGCTCACTTGACACCGGTATCTATGGCTACACCTTC
CDR3 protein: CASSLDTGIYGYTF
CDR3 length: 14
J gene: TRBJ1-2
D gene: NA
V gene: TRBV18
clone size: few

CDR3 DNA: TGTGCCAGCGGACAGAACTATGGCTACACCTTC
CDR3 protein: CASGQNYGYTF
CDR3 length: 11
J gene: TRBJ1-2
D gene: NA
V gene: TRBV2
clone size: NA

CDR3 DNA: TGTGCCAGCAGGGACTCCAGGAACACCGGGGAGCTGTTTTTT
CDR3 protein: CASRDSRNTGELFF
CDR3 length: 14
J gene: TRBJ2-2
D gene: NA
V gene: TRBV28
clone size: NA

CDR3 DNA: TGTGCCAGCAGTCCCCCGGGGGGGTTCGAGCAGTACTTC
CDR3 protein: CASSPPGGFEQYF
CDR3 length: 13
J gene: TRBJ2-7
D gene: TRBD2
V gene: TRBV6-1
clone size: NA

CDR3 DNA: TGTGCCAGCAGCGGGGCAGGCCAAGAGACCCAGTACTTC
CDR3 protein: CASSGAGQETQYF
CDR3 length: 13
J gene: TRBJ2-5
D gene: NA
V gene: TRBV9
clone size: NA

CDR3 DNA: TGTGCCAGCAGCGTAAGATTAGCGGGAGGGCAAGAGACCCAGTACTTC
CDR3 protein: CASSVRLAGGQETQYF
CDR3 length: 16
J gene: TRBJ2-5
D gene: TRBD2
V gene: TRBV9
clone size: once

CDR3 DNA: TGTGCCAGCAGTGATGGTTTCTATGGCTACACCTTC
CDR3 protein: CASSDGFYGYTF
CDR3 length: 12
J gene: TRBJ1-2
D gene: NA
V gene: TRBV2
clone size: NA

CDR3 DNA: TGTGCCAGCAACCTCCTGGGGGCATTGGGCTACACCTTC
CDR3 protein: CASNLLGALGYTF
CDR3 length: 13
J gene: TRBJ1-2
D gene: NA
V gene: TRBV6-1
clone size: NA

CDR3 DNA: TGTGCCAGCAGCGGACCTGTCACTGCAGATACGCAGTATTTT
CDR3 protein: CASSGPVTADTQYF
CDR3 length: 14
J gene: TRBJ2-3
D gene: NA
V gene: TRBV9
clone size: NA

CDR3 DNA: TGTGCCAGCAGTGGGACAGGGGGCTCGACCCCGCCAAACATTCAGTACTTC
CDR3 protein: CASSGTGGSTPPNIQYF
CDR3 length: 17
J gene: TRBJ2-4
D gene: TRBD1
V gene: TRBV28
clone size: NA

CDR3 DNA: TGTGCCAGCAGTGCGAACAGGGCCTCTGGAAACACCATATATTTT
CDR3 protein: CASSANRASGNTIYF
CDR3 length: 15
J gene: TRBJ1-3
D gene: NA
V gene: TRBV6-1
clone size: NA

CDR3 DNA: TGTGCCAGCAGCGTAGAGGGCAACTATGGCTACACCTTC
CDR3 protein: CASSVEGNYGYTF
CDR3 length: 13
J gene: TRBJ1-2
D gene: NA
V gene: TRBV9
clone size: once

CDR3 DNA: TGTGCCAGCAGGGGCGGGACAGGGGATGGCTACACCTTC
CDR3 protein: CASRGGTGDGYTF
CDR3 length: 13
J gene: TRBJ1-2
D gene: TRBD1
V gene: TRBV2
clone size: NA

CDR3 DNA: TGTGCCAGCGCACCGGGACAGGGGCGGGAAACTAATGAAAAACTGTTTTTT
CDR3 protein: CASAPGQGRETNEKLFF
CDR3 length: 17
J gene: TRBJ1-4
D gene: TRBD1
V gene: TRBV2
clone size: few

CDR3 DNA: TGCGCCAGCACAAGACAGCCCCAAGAGACCCAGTACTTC
CDR3 protein: CASTRQPQETQYF
CDR3 length: 13
J gene: TRBJ2-5
D gene: NA
V gene: TRBV5-1
clone size: NA

CDR3 DNA: TGTGCCAGCACCCCCGACAGGACCTACTATGGCTACACCTTC
CDR3 protein: CASTPDRTYYGYTF
CDR3 length: 14
J gene: TRBJ1-2
D gene: NA
V gene: TRBV5-6
clone size: NA

CDR3 DNA: TGTGCCTGGAGTGTTTCACAGGGGGACGAGCAGTACTTC
CDR3 protein: CAWSVSQGDEQYF
CDR3 length: 13
J gene: TRBJ2-7
D gene: TRBD1
V gene: TRBV30
clone size: NA

CDR3 DNA: TGCGCCAGCAGCCAGTTACAGGGGATTACTGGAAACACCATATATTTT
CDR3 protein: CASSQLQGITGNTIYF
CDR3 length: 16
J gene: TRBJ1-3
D gene: TRBD1
V gene: TRBV4-1
clone size: NA

CDR3 DNA: TGCAGCTTTAGGAGCTCCATGAACACCGGGGAGCTGTTTTTT
CDR3 protein: CSFRSSMNTGELFF
CDR3 length: 14
J gene: TRBJ2-2
D gene: NA
V gene: TRBV29-1
clone size: once

CDR3 DNA: TGTGCCAGCAGCCCCCAGTCCCGCCTTGAGCAGTTCTTC
CDR3 protein: CASSPQSRLEQFF
CDR3 length: 13
J gene: TRBJ2-1
D gene: NA
V gene: TRBV7-2
clone size: NA

CDR3 DNA: TGTGCCAGCAGTTTGCCCGGGGGCCCCTACGAGCAGTACTTC
CDR3 protein: CASSLPGGPYEQYF
CDR3 length: 14
J gene: TRBJ2-7
D gene: NA
V gene: TRBV28
clone size: few

CDR3 DNA: TGCAGCGTTGGACGGGATAGCACAGATACGCAGTATTTT
CDR3 protein: CSVGRDSTDTQYF
CDR3 length: 13
J gene: TRBJ2-3
D gene: NA
V gene: TRBV29-1
clone size: NA

CDR3 DNA: TGCGCCAGCAGCTACAGACAGGGGGTCCAAGAGACCCAGTACTTC
CDR3 protein: CASSYRQGVQETQYF
CDR3 length: 15
J gene: TRBJ2-5
D gene: TRBD1
V gene: TRBV5-1
clone size: once

CDR3 DNA: TGTGCCAGCAGCTTGATTCAGACCCCTAACTATGGCTACACCTTC
CDR3 protein: CASSLIQTPNYGYTF
CDR3 length: 15
J gene: TRBJ1-2
D gene: NA
V gene: TRBV7-9
clone size: once

CDR3 DNA: TGTGCCAGCAGCTTAACCCGCACCAGCACAGATACGCAGTATTTT
CDR3 protein: CASSLTRTSTDTQYF
CDR3 length: 15
J gene: TRBJ2-3
D gene: NA
V gene: TRBV7-9
clone size: NA

CDR3 DNA: TGTGCCAGCAGCGTAACAGGGACCACCCGGCGGGAAAAACTGTTTTTT
CDR3 protein: CASSVTGTTRREKLFF
CDR3 length: 16
J gene: TRBJ1-4
D gene: NA
V gene: TRBV9
clone size: NA

CDR3 DNA: TGCGCCAGCAGTACTAGCGGGGGCCCCCAAGAGACCCAGTACTTC
CDR3 protein: CASSTSGGPQETQYF
CDR3 length: 15
J gene: TRBJ2-5
D gene: TRBD2
V gene: TRBV10-2
clone size: NA

CDR3 DNA: TGTGCCAGCAGTTTAGACAGGGATCATGGCTACACCTTC
CDR3 protein: CASSLDRDHGYTF
CDR3 length: 13
J gene: TRBJ1-2
D gene: TRBD1
V gene: TRBV28
clone size: once

CDR3 DNA: TGTGCCAGCAGTGACGACCACCGTGAGACCCAGTACTTC
CDR3 protein: CASSDDHRETQYF
CDR3 length: 13
J gene: TRBJ2-5
D gene: NA
V gene: TRBV2
clone size: NA

CDR3 DNA: TGTGCCAGCAGGGAGCTAGCGGGGTACAATGAGCAGTTCTTC
CDR3 protein: CASRELAGYNEQFF
CDR3 length: 14
J gene: TRBJ2-1
D gene: TRBD2
V gene: TRBV2
clone size: few

CDR3 DNA: TGCAGCGTTGGGAGCCAAAGGAGGCCGCAGTATTTT
CDR3 protein: CSVGSQRRPQYF
CDR3 length: 12
J gene: TRBJ2-3
D gene: NA
V gene: TRBV29-1
clone size: NA

CDR3 DNA: TGTGCCAGCAGCTTAGCCAGCGGGAGTGCGGGAGATACGCAGTATTTT
CDR3 protein: CASSLASGSAGDTQYF
CDR3 length: 16
J gene: TRBJ2-3
D gene: TRBD2
V gene: TRBV7-3
clone size: NA

CDR3 DNA: TGCGCCAGCAGCTTCGGAGCGTCCGCGAACACCGGGGAGCTGTTTTTT
CDR3 protein: CASSFGASANTGELFF
CDR3 length: 16
J gene: TRBJ2-2
D gene: NA
V gene: TRBV5-1
clone size: NA

CDR3 DNA: TGTGCCAGCAGTTTCGGGACAGGGAATGGCTACACCTTC
CDR3 protein: CASSFGTGNGYTF
CDR3 length: 13
J gene: TRBJ1-2
D gene: TRBD1
V gene: TRBV27
clone size: NA

CDR3 DNA: TGTGCCAGCAGTGGGACAGGGGGCCGTCAGCCCCAGCATTTT
CDR3 protein: CASSGTGGRQPQHF
CDR3 length: 14
J gene: TRBJ1-5
D gene: TRBD1
V gene: TRBV2
clone size: NA

CDR3 DNA: TGTGCCAGCAGCCGGGACAGAAGCTACAATGAGCAGTTCTTC
CDR3 protein: CASSRDRSYNEQFF
CDR3 length: 14
J gene: TRBJ2-1
D gene: TRBD1
V gene: TRBV2
clone size: once

CDR3 DNA: TGTGCCAGCTCAGGTCTAGCGGGCAATGAGCAGTTCTTC
CDR3 protein: CASSGLAGNEQFF
CDR3 length: 13
J gene: TRBJ2-1
D gene: TRBD2
V gene: TRBV18
clone size: once

CDR3 DNA: TGTGCCAGCGGTCAAAGGACGATTAATCAGCCCCAGCATTTT
CDR3 protein: CASGQRTINQPQHF
CDR3 length: 14
J gene: TRBJ1-5
D gene: NA
V gene: TRBV2
clone size: NA

CDR3 DNA: TGTGCCAGCAGTTCGCCCGGGAGCGAAAAACTGTTTTTT
CDR3 protein: CASSSPGSEKLFF
CDR3 length: 13
J gene: TRBJ1-4
D gene: NA
V gene: TRBV6-6
clone size: NA

CDR3 DNA: TGTGCCAGCAGCAAACAGGGGGCAGCGAACACCGGGGAGCTGTTTTTT
CDR3 protein: CASSKQGAANTGELFF
CDR3 length: 16
J gene: TRBJ2-2
D gene: TRBD1
V gene: TRBV7-2
clone size: once

CDR3 DNA: TGTGCCAGCAGCCCACCTCATGCGGGAACTGAAGCTTTCTTT
CDR3 protein: CASSPPHAGTEAFF
CDR3 length: 14
J gene: TRBJ1-1
D gene: NA
V gene: TRBV7-9
clone size: NA

CDR3 DNA: TGTGCCTGGAGTGACGGACGGTTCGGTCCCCAGCATTTT
CDR3 protein: CAWSDGRFGPQHF
CDR3 length: 13
J gene: TRBJ1-5
D gene: NA
V gene: TRBV30
clone size: NA

CDR3 DNA: TGTGCCAGCAGCGGAGGACTAGCGGGAGGGATAGATACGCAGTATTTT
CDR3 protein: CASSGGLAGGIDTQYF
CDR3 length: 16
J gene: TRBJ2-3
D gene: TRBD2
V gene: TRBV5-6
clone size: NA

CDR3 DNA: TGTGCCAGCAAGTCCCGTGGACAGGGCGAAGGTGAAGCTTTCTTT
CDR3 protein: CASKSRGQGEGEAFF
CDR3 length: 15
J gene: TRBJ1-1
D gene: TRBD1
V gene: TRBV6-6
clone size: NA